Shown below are 15 T cell receptor beta chains from a single sample sequenced in a study of blood T cells in healthy people across ages. Together with a sample-barcoded 5' primer, a J-beta primer mix was included in a second PCR lasting roughly 6 to 12 cycles. MiXCR, run by TCRdb on the 5' RACE reads, gives a single entry per CDR3 protein. The sample lists 550,000 to 650,000 distinct CDR3 sequences; about 30% were seen once. Sample: blood. The receptors shown here come from a woman of 80 years or more in good health.

The rearrangement links TRBV30 to TRBJ2-5; tentative D call: TRBD1 (6 bases). The CDR3 is made up of 14 amino acids. Germline CDR1 and CDR2: GTSNPN and SVGIG (reference sequence). V was cut by 2 bases and J by 2 bases, with 12 bases left in between. In nucleotides, the CDR3 is TGTGCCTGGAGTCGACAGGTCTTGCAAGAGACCCAGTACTTC. Translated: CAWSRQVLQETQYF.

This clonotype was detected only once. This chain connects TRBV7-9 to TRBJ2-6; TRBD2 agrees at 7 bases. This CDR3 comprises 16 residues. Per the germline V gene, CDR1 is SEHNR and CDR2 is FQNEAQ (reference sequence). After removal of 5 bases from V and 3 bases from J, the junction contained 7 bases not matched to a gene. This CDR3 reads CASSLPGRGGANVLTF. CDR3 bases: TGTGCCAGCAGCCTCCCGGGGAGGGGTGGGGCCAACGTCCTGACTTTC. The complete variable domain, with remaining parts taken from reference TRBV7-9 and TRBJ2-6, reads DTGVSQNPRHKITKRGQNVTFRCDPISEHNRLYWYRQTLGQGPEFLTYFQNEAQLEKSRLLSDRFSAERPKGSFSTLEIQRTEQGDSAMYLCASSLPGRGGANVLTFGAGSRLTVL.

The table lists this clonotype with a few counts. A much larger clonotype is one base distant, so this may be a read error. The chain links TRBV20-1 to TRBJ2-3; 8 bases line up with TRBD1. This CDR3 has 15 amino acids. Germline CDR1 reads DFQATT; CDR2 reads SNEGSKA (reference sequence). CDR3 region: CSARGRGRLTDTRYF. DNA of the CDR3: TGCAGTGCTAGAGGCAGGGGGCGTCTCACAGATACGCGGTATTTT.

This clonotype was seen at least ten times. The V call is TRBV6-5, the J call TRBJ1-5; 7 bases align to TRBD1. With 5 bases clipped from V and 3 bases from J, the junction kept 4 bases outside the gene matches. Per germline, CDR1 MNHEY and CDR2 SVGAGI. This CDR3 has 14 residues. This CDR3 is CASSHRGSNQPQHF. DNA for the CDR3: TGTGCCAGCAGTCACAGGGGATCCAATCAGCCCCAGCATTTT.

A remark on this clonotype: A much larger clonotype is one base distant, so this may be a read error. The chain uses TRBV20-1 and TRBJ2-1; 10 nucleotides line up with TRBD2. Germline CDR1 reads DFQATT; CDR2 reads SNEGSKA (reference sequence). CDR3 length equals 14 residues. The CDR3 spells CSATLAGDYSEQFF. The CDR3 DNA sequence: TGCAGTGCTACCCTAGCGGGGGACTACAGTGAGCAGTTCTTC.

The gene calls are TRBV21-1 and TRBJ2-3. TRBV21-1 is described as a pseudogene. The CDR3 length is 13 residues. The CDR3: CASGGRYLDTQYF. The CDR3 DNA sequence: TGTGCCAGCGGCGGACGTTACCTGGATACGCAGTATTTT.

A remark on this clonotype: This may come from a read error, since a much larger clone is one base off. The V call is TRBV5-1, the J call TRBJ1-2, with 7 positions matching TRBD1. CDR1 and CDR2 (germline): SGHRS, YFSETQ. This CDR3 region has 16 residues. V lost 3 bases, J lost 8 bases, and 16 bases stayed unmatched. The CDR3 nucleotides are TGCGCCAGCAGCTCTTCCGCTCCCGACAGGGCGGGCGGCTACACCTTC. Encoded protein: CASSSSAPDRAGGYTF.

To note about this clonotype: A much more abundant neighbour one base away suggests this may be a read error. The chain employs TRBV27 and TRBJ2-5; TRBD2 might be the D (6 bases). Trimming left V 6 bases short and J 5 bases short, with 13 bases between. Germline V gene sequence: CDR1 MNHEY, CDR2 SMNVEV (reference sequence). The CDR3 is 13 amino acids. This CDR3 reads CASRGGVGETQYF. The CDR3 nucleotides read TGTGCCAGCAGAGGCGGGGTGGGGGAGACCCAGTACTTC.

This chain joins TRBV30 and TRBJ1-2; D possibly corresponds to TRBD1 (5 bases). The V end lost 0 bases, the J end lost 4 bases, and 15 bases lay between the germline ends. Germline V gene lookup returns CDR1 GTSNPN and CDR2 SVGIG (reference sequence). The CDR3 extends over 15 amino acids. The CDR3: CAWSVHGGASYGYTF. The DNA of the CDR3 is TGTGCCTGGAGTGTACACGGAGGGGCCTCCTATGGCTACACCTTC.

The V and J genes are TRBV28 and TRBJ2-1; no firm D call. The length of the CDR3 is 14 residues. V lost 6 bases and J lost 0, with 9 bases in between. Germline-derived CDR1 and CDR2 are MDHEN and SYDVKM. The CDR3 here is CASSPISSYNEQFF. CDR3 nucleotide sequence: TGTGCCAGCAGCCCAATAAGCTCCTACAATGAGCAGTTCTTC.

This clonotype was observed many times. The J gene is TRBJ2-7, the V gene TRBV5-1; 14 nucleotides align to TRBD2. V lost 4 bases, J lost 3 bases, and 3 bases stayed unmatched. The CDR3 is 15 residues long. CDR1 and CDR2 from the germline V gene are SGHRS and YFSETQ. In nucleotides, the CDR3 is TGCGCCAGCAGCCCCGGACTAGCGGGGGGCTACGAGCAGTACTTC. This translates into CASSPGLAGGYEQYF.

This chain links TRBV20-1 with TRBJ2-4; D remains unclear. TRBJ2-7 explains the end of the DNA better; the J call may be wrong. This CDR3 comprises 15 residues. CDR1 and CDR2 from the germline V gene are DFQATT and SNEGSKA (reference sequence). The DNA of the CDR3 is TGCAGTGCTAGTTTGCCAGGCCTACTTTCCTACGAGCAGTACTTC. Protein: CSASLPGLLSYEQYF.

J is TRBJ2-3 and V is TRBV9; D may be TRBD2 (6 bases). Germline V lookup: CDR1 SGDLS, CDR2 YYNGEE. V lost 3 bases and J 1 base, leaving 15 bases between the germline ends. The CDR3 has 16 residues. The CDR3 DNA reads as TGTGCCAGCAGCGCGGGGACTTCCACCCGCACAGATACGCAGTATTTT. The encoded protein is CASSAGTSTRTDTQYF. The whole variable domain, filled in from reference TRBV9 and TRBJ2-3, reads DSGVTQTPKHLITATGQRVTLRCSPRSGDLSVYWYQQSLDQGLQFLIQYYNGEERAKGNILERFSAQQFPDLHSELNLSSLELGDSALYFCASSAGTSTRTDTQYFGPGTRLTVL.

This clonotype was counted at least ten times. The V gene is TRBV21-1, the J gene TRBJ2-5; no DNA check was done on the table's D call, TRBD1. TRBV21-1 has pseudogene status. The CDR3 extends over 14 amino acids. The CDR3 region is CASTSPPGGETQYF. In nucleotides, the CDR3 is TGTGCCAGCACCTCCCCCCCGGGTGGAGAGACCCAGTACTTC.

The V and J genes are TRBV6-1 and TRBJ1-2; D unresolved. The germline gives CDR1 MNHNS, CDR2 SASEGT. V shed 6 bases and J shed 0 bases, with 20 bases lying between them. There are 17 residues in the CDR3. The CDR3, as DNA: TGTGCCAGCAGCCGTAGGTCGCGGGCCGCTTCTAACTATGGCTACACCTTC. Its protein product is CASSRRSRAASNYGYTF.